This TCR beta chain originates from a study of beta chain features in type 1 diabetes. Regarding the study as a whole: Among patients with Type 1 diabetes, TCRB CDR3s were moderately but significantly shorter in every one of the four CD4+ subsets.

Sequenced material consisted of expressed TCRB transcripts (all of the isolated RNA was reverse transcribed). The protocol was immunoSEQ multiplex PCR, while the TCRdb copy is restricted to in-frame clones and leaves out a portion. This sample has about 650,000 clones, with roughly 12% found just once. CDR3 length: 14 residues. V lost 6 bases and J lost 6, with 18 bases in between. The germline V gene has CDR1 SQVTM and CDR2 ANQGSEA. The sample holds a few counts of this clone. Its antigen is not known. Sequences were obtained from naive CD4+ T cells from blood. The chain is built from TRBV29-1 and TRBJ1-5; D gene unclear. The sequence derives from a man aged 25-45 years with type 1 diabetes. The CDR3 protein is CSVAGEVVGQPQHF. The CDR3 region has the DNA TGCAGCGTCGCTGGGGAAGTAGTAGGTCAGCCCCAGCATTTT.